This TCR beta chain appears in the sequencing data of a study of blood T cell repertoires in COVID-19. Overall study: The study drew acute and convalescent COVID-19 samples from the United States, Italy and Spain. From T cells, B-cell-depleted T cells, or PBMCs came the material, which was cDNA or gDNA.

As processed by the authors: Reference gene primer amplification gave estimated nucleated cell counts. Sequenced by immunoSEQ multiplex PCR; TCRdb stores in-frame clones only, minus some. V, J and clone size reflect that table, while D and trimming were determined from the DNA. The table includes some 270,000 clones, about 89% detected once. The CDR3 totals 15 residues. Germline CDR1 reads MDHEN; CDR2 reads SYDVKM. Trimming took 1 base from V and 7 from J; bases not matched to a gene: 7. The receptor was derived from a man aged 25-45 years with acute or convalescent COVID-19. This chain joins TRBV28 and TRBJ1-5; 7 positions agree with TRBD1. The specimen was peripheral blood. The DNA for the CDR3 is TGTGCCAGCAGTTTATATTTAGGGGGCCGGCAGCCCCAGCATTTT. Translated, it gives CASSLYLGGRQPQHF.